The clone carrying this TCR beta chain was counted ten times or more. Its specificity is not known. Each CDR3 protein gets one entry after TCRdb re-called the reads with MiXCR. The sample carries 310,000 or so distinct CDR3 sequences, 20% to 25% recorded once. These data are taken from a study of T cell repertoires in cytomegalovirus infection. Study-level information: CMV epitopes, recently identified HLA-C-restricted and well-studied HLA-B-restricted, were used. Public TCR beta signatures marked donors with CMV infection and the matching HLA. The study's findings and limits: Carriers of CMV and the relevant HLA type were discriminated by public TCR beta frequency.

V was shortened by 1 base and J by 7 bases, with 14 bases between the two germline ends. CDR1 and CDR2 (germline): SGHAT, FQNNGV. The CDR3 is 15 residues long. The receptor's source is a human donor in good health (CMV status not recorded). Some clones in this sample may be carry-over from other donors' samples. The chain recombines TRBV11-2 with TRBJ2-1; maybe TRBD2 (7 bases). This sample comprised cultured PBMCs, obtained from culture after CMV antigen stimulation. The chain's CDR3 is CASSLGRGARNEQFF. In nucleotides, the CDR3 is TGTGCCAGCAGCTTAGGACGGGGGGCCAGGAATGAGCAGTTCTTC.